This is a list of T cell receptor beta chains from one sample in a study of T cells in Graves' hyperthyroidism and ophthalmopathy. TCRdb re-called the multiplex PCR reads through MiXCR, storing one row per CDR3 protein. This table has 600,000 to 850,000 distinct CDR3 sequences, roughly a sixth appearing once. Material for sequencing was blood. Every receptor here comes from a woman in her forties or fifties with Graves' hyperthyroidism that later progressed to Graves' ophthalmopathy. CDR3s include the opening cysteine and the closing phenylalanine or tryptophan. D genes are given only for firm matches. Clone size is stated in some rows and not others, as once, few, many or a class when expanded.

V gene	D gene	J gene	clone size	CDR3 DNA	CDR3 protein
TRBV5-1	TRBD1	TRBJ2-1	.	TGCGCCAGCAGCTTCCGGACAGGGGGCCACAATGAGCAGTTCTTC	CASSFRTGGHNEQFF
TRBV30	TRBD1	TRBJ1-6	few	TGTGCCTGGACCGAATTACAGGGGGCCAAGGCCCTCCACTTT	CAWTELQGAKALHF
TRBV27	TRBD1	TRBJ2-1	.	TGTGCCAGCAGTCCCCGGACAGGGGAGCAGTTCTTC	CASSPRTGEQFF
TRBV10-3	TRBD1	TRBJ1-2	.	TGTGCCAGCATCGAAGGGACAGGGGCTGGCTACACCTTC	CASIEGTGAGYTF
TRBV11-1	.	TRBJ2-1	many	TGTGCCAGCAGCTTATATCAAATCTACAATGAGCAGTTCTTC	CASSLYQIYNEQFF
TRBV19	.	TRBJ1-2	few	TGTGCCAGTAGTATCCCCGGGGGCCTCTATGGCTACACCTTC	CASSIPGGLYGYTF
TRBV12-3/TRBV12-4	TRBD1	TRBJ1-4	many	TGTGCCAGCAGTTTAGCCCTGGGACAGCCGAGTAGTAATGAAAAACTGTTTTTT	CASSLALGQPSSNEKLFF
TRBV15	.	TRBJ2-7	many	TGTGCCACCAGCAGAGATTCAGGGGGGAACTCCTACGAGCAGTACTTC	CATSRDSGGNSYEQYF
TRBV29-1	TRBD1	TRBJ1-2	few	TGCAGCTCCCGGGACAGGAATGCATATGGCTACACCTTC	CSSRDRNAYGYTF
TRBV20-1	.	TRBJ2-3	many	TGCAGTGCTAGAGATGAAGGTCGACAGATCACAGTGACAGATACGCAGTATTTT	CSARDEGRQITVTDTQYF